These T cell receptor beta chains were read from a single sample in a study of blood T cell repertoires in COVID-19. Here immunoSEQ multiplex PCR was the method, and the copy in TCRdb shows in-frame clones only, minus some. The sample carries 100,000 or so clones, 65% to 90% recorded once. The specimen was peripheral blood. Receptors were obtained from a man aged 45-60 years with acute or convalescent COVID-19. Both conserved end residues are part of each CDR3. Each record gives: clone size, J gene, D gene, CDR3 length, V gene, CDR3 protein, CDR3 DNA. D genes are given only for firm matches. Rows may omit the clone size; those that give it use once, few, many or a size class.

>.|TRBJ2-4|TRBD1|16|TRBV27
CASSPTPGRGQNIQYF
TGTGCCAGCAGCCCTACGCCTGGCAGGGGGCAAAACATTCAGTACTTC
>.|TRBJ2-7|TRBD1|16|TRBV6-1
CASSEAMGQGVGEQYF
TGTGCCAGCAGTGAAGCTATGGGACAGGGCGTCGGCGAGCAGTACTTC
>.|TRBJ2-1|TRBD2|19|TRBV6-1
CASSGLPWAGGDSYNEQFF
TGTGCCAGCAGTGGGCTTCCGTGGGCGGGAGGGGACAGTTACAATGAGCAGTTCTTC
>.|TRBJ2-3|.|16|TRBV5-1
CASSPPGVIITDTQYF
TGCGCCAGCAGCCCGCCGGGTGTAATAATCACAGATACGCAGTATTTT
>.|TRBJ1-1|.|11|TRBV12-3/TRBV12-4
CASSNNREAFF
TGTGCCAGCAGCAATAACCGGGAAGCTTTCTTT
>.|TRBJ1-1|TRBD1|16|TRBV5-1
CASSPQGVTMNTEAFF
TGCGCCAGCAGCCCTCAGGGGGTTACCATGAACACTGAAGCTTTCTTT
>.|TRBJ1-2|.|13|TRBV5-1
CASSPGQNYGYTF
TGCGCCAGCAGCCCTGGCCAGAACTATGGCTACACCTTC
>.|TRBJ1-2|TRBD1|15|TRBV11-2
CASSLGDSSNYGYTF
TGTGCCAGCAGCCTCGGGGACAGCTCTAACTATGGCTACACCTTC
>.|TRBJ2-7|.|16|TRBV7-2
CASSLGSGGFSYEQYF
TGTGCCAGCAGCTTAGGCAGCGGAGGATTCTCCTACGAGCAGTACTTC
>.|TRBJ1-5|.|12|TRBV19
CASSLLDQPQHF
TGTGCCAGTAGCCTACTGGATCAGCCCCAGCATTTT
>.|TRBJ2-1|TRBD2|17|TRBV4-1
CASSLTGLAGFDNEQFF
TGCGCCAGCAGCCTAACAGGACTAGCGGGCTTCGACAATGAGCAGTTCTTC
>.|TRBJ2-7|.|12|TRBV10-3
CAIRDTKYEQYF
TGTGCCATCCGGGACACAAAATACGAGCAGTACTTC
>.|TRBJ1-3|.|15|TRBV6-5
CASSRRQEAENTIYF
TGTGCCAGCAGCCGAAGACAAGAAGCGGAAAACACCATATATTTT
>once|TRBJ1-2|TRBD1|14|TRBV7-9
CAISSSGTGLGYTF
TGTGCCATTTCCTCCTCCGGGACAGGGCTTGGCTACACCTTC
>.|TRBJ1-1|.|13|TRBV14
CASSQDRNTEAFF
TGTGCCAGCAGCCAAGATAGGAACACTGAAGCTTTCTTT
>.|TRBJ2-7|TRBD1|15|TRBV4-1
CASSQERQGRGEQYF
TGCGCCAGCAGCCAAGAAAGACAGGGACGTGGCGAGCAGTACTTC
>few|TRBJ2-1|TRBD1|15|TRBV27
CASSNTLQGASEQFF
TGTGCCAGCAGTAACACCCTACAGGGGGCGAGCGAGCAGTTCTTC
>.|TRBJ1-1|TRBD1|15|TRBV2
CASRANPTGGTEAFF
TGTGCCAGCAGGGCCAACCCGACAGGGGGCACTGAAGCTTTCTTT
>.|TRBJ1-1|TRBD1|14|TRBV19
CASSGGQSYTEAFF
TGTGCCAGTAGTGGGGGACAGTCATACACTGAAGCTTTCTTT
>.|TRBJ1-1|.|14|TRBV10-2
CASTQSGVVTEAFF
TGCGCCAGCACCCAGTCCGGGGTGGTCACTGAAGCTTTCTTT
>.|TRBJ2-7|TRBD1|15|TRBV5-5
CASSLVGDSFYEQYF
TGTGCCAGCAGCTTAGTTGGGGACAGCTTCTACGAGCAGTACTTC
>.|TRBJ2-1|TRBD1|15|TRBV28
CASSSDQGAYNEQFF
TGTGCCAGCAGTTCTGACCAGGGGGCTTACAATGAGCAGTTCTTC
>.|TRBJ2-3|.|16|TRBV4-2
CASSQVSPGLKDTQYF
TGTGCCAGCAGCCAAGTCTCCCCTGGACTTAAAGATACGCAGTATTTT
>.|TRBJ1-6|TRBD1|14|TRBV5-1
CASSQGQVNSPLHF
TGCGCCAGCAGCCAGGGACAGGTGAATTCACCCCTCCACTTT
>many|TRBJ1-5|.|15|TRBV2
CASSEAWRDNQPQHF
TGTGCCAGCAGTGAAGCGTGGAGGGACAATCAGCCCCAGCATTTT
>once|TRBJ1-1|TRBD1|14|TRBV11-2
CASSLRADRVSAFF
TGTGCCAGCAGCTTAAGAGCGGACAGGGTGAGTGCTTTCTTT
>.|TRBJ1-1|TRBD1|16|TRBV4-1
CASSLLLDRADTEAFF
TGCGCCAGCAGCCTTTTGTTAGACAGGGCGGACACTGAAGCTTTCTTT
>.|TRBJ1-2|.|11|TRBV30
CAWDRLPGYTF
TGTGCCTGGGACAGGTTACCTGGCTACACCTTC
>.|TRBJ2-4|.|12|TRBV30
CAWSVQKNIQYF
TGTGCCTGGAGTGTCCAAAAAAACATTCAGTACTTC
>once|TRBJ2-7|TRBD2|14|TRBV9
CASSVGTSPYEQYF
TGTGCCAGCAGCGTTGGGACTAGCCCCTACGAGCAGTACTTC
>.|TRBJ1-6|TRBD1|15|TRBV7-9
CASSTGQGNNSPLHF
TGTGCCAGCAGCACTGGACAGGGAAATAATTCACCCCTCCACTTT
>.|TRBJ1-2|.|17|TRBV5-1
CASSLEGRQIANYGYTF
TGCGCCAGCAGCTTGGAAGGCAGACAAATAGCTAACTATGGCTACACCTTC
>.|TRBJ1-2|.|13|TRBV5-6
CASSLAGLYGYTF
TGTGCCAGCAGCTTGGCCGGACTATATGGCTACACCTTC
>.|TRBJ2-7|TRBD1|16|TRBV2
CASSGPRDRVLSEQYF
TGTGCCAGCAGTGGACCGAGGGACAGGGTGCTCTCCGAGCAGTACTTC
>.|TRBJ2-7|TRBD1|15|TRBV3-1/TRBV3-2
CASSRSGQGIYEQYF
TGTGCCAGCAGCCGCTCGGGACAGGGAATCTACGAGCAGTACTTC
>.|TRBJ2-7|.|12|TRBV6-6
CASRQQGYEQYF
TGTGCCAGCAGACAACAGGGCTACGAGCAGTACTTC
>few|TRBJ1-1|.|10|TRBV28
CARGQLEAFF
TGTGCCCGTGGACAGCTTGAAGCTTTCTTT
>.|TRBJ1-2|.|12|TRBV2
CASSEDRTGYTF
TGTGCCAGCAGTGAAGACAGGACCGGCTACACCTTC
>.|TRBJ2-7|.|14|TRBV14
CASSPPGVGYEQYF
TGTGCCAGCAGCCCCCCGGGGGTGGGGTACGAGCAGTACTTC
>.|TRBJ1-2|.|15|TRBV4-1
CASSPWAGVAYGYTF
TGCGCCAGCAGCCCGTGGGCAGGGGTTGCCTATGGCTACACCTTC
>.|TRBJ1-2|.|15|TRBV19
CASSPRATVNYGYTF
TGTGCCAGTAGTCCGAGAGCGACAGTGAACTATGGCTACACCTTC
>.|TRBJ2-2|.|14|TRBV5-5
CASSLTLNTGELFF
TGTGCCAGCAGCTTAACTCTCAACACCGGGGAGCTGTTTTTT
>.|TRBJ1-6|.|15|TRBV5-5
CASSPAGSYNSPLHF
TGTGCCAGCAGTCCTGCGGGGTCCTATAATTCACCCCTCCACTTT
>.|TRBJ1-4|.|15|TRBV5-1
CASSGGTTTNEKLFF
TGCGCCAGCAGCGGAGGAACAACAACTAATGAAAAACTGTTTTTT
>.|TRBJ2-3|TRBD2|16|TRBV7-9
CASSLSQAGGRDTQYF
TGTGCCAGCAGCTTAAGCCAAGCGGGAGGCAGGGATACGCAGTATTTT
>.|TRBJ2-1|TRBD2|16|TRBV10-3
CAIRTERGLAAYEQFF
TGTGCCATCAGGACAGAAAGGGGACTAGCGGCATATGAGCAGTTCTTC
>.|TRBJ2-7|TRBD2|16|TRBV14
CASSQTASGRSYEQYF
TGTGCCAGCAGCCAAACGGCTAGCGGGCGCTCCTACGAGCAGTACTTC
>.|TRBJ1-4|.|19|TRBV7-8
CASSSFRGDSRRNDAKLFF
TGTGCCAGCAGCTCCTTCAGGGGTGATAGCCGTCGAAATGATGCAAAACTGTTTTTT
>.|TRBJ1-3|.|15|TRBV4-2
CASSPRSDSGNTIYF
TGTGCCAGCAGCCCTCGTAGCGACTCTGGAAACACCATATATTTT
>.|TRBJ2-3|.|13|TRBV3-1/TRBV3-2
CASMGRSTDTQYF
TGTGCCAGCATGGGCAGGAGCACAGATACGCAGTATTTT
>.|TRBJ2-1|.|15|TRBV4-1
CASSSRLVGNNEQFF
TGCGCCAGCAGCTCTCGACTAGTGGGTAACAATGAGCAGTTCTTC
>.|TRBJ1-3|TRBD1|16|TRBV27
CASSLGGTGAGNTIYF
TGTGCCAGCAGTTTAGGAGGGACAGGAGCTGGAAACACCATATATTTT
>.|TRBJ2-7|TRBD1|15|TRBV30
CAWSALGQGPHEQYF
TGTGCCTGGAGTGCCCTCGGACAGGGGCCCCACGAGCAGTACTTC
>.|TRBJ2-5|TRBD1|14|TRBV30
CAWRISGGQETQYF
TGTGCCTGGAGAATCTCAGGGGGCCAAGAGACCCAGTACTTC
>.|TRBJ1-5|TRBD1|14|TRBV5-6
CASSLGQVNQPQHF
TGTGCCAGCAGCCTGGGACAGGTCAATCAGCCCCAGCATTTT